This T cell receptor (beta chain) was sequenced for a study of T cell changes during pregnancy in multiple sclerosis. TCRdb's table, derived via immunoSEQ multiplex PCR, lists solely in-frame clones and lacks some. The sample holds 30,000 or so clones; around nine tenths are singletons and the top ten take roughly 0.41%. The CDR3 consists of 16 residues. Germline CDR1 and CDR2: SEHNR and FQNEAQ (reference sequence). J lost 5 bases, V lost 5 bases, and 11 bases had no gene match. The chain is built from TRBV7-9 and TRBJ2-3, with 9 bases identical to TRBD2. This TCR derives from a female donor in good health, enrolled as a control in a pregnancy study. The sample in question was CD4+ T cells from peripheral blood mononuclear cells, obtained in the second trimester of pregnancy. DNA of the CDR3: TGTGCCAGCAGCCGCTCGGGCGGGAGGGCCGAAGATACGCAGTATTTT. Translated: CASSRSGGRAEDTQYF. Combining the CDR3 with reference TRBV7-9 and TRBJ2-3 gives the whole variable domain DTGVSQNPRHKITKRGQNVTFRCDPISEHNRLYWYRQTLGQGPEFLTYFQNEAQLEKSRLLSDRFSAERPKGSFSTLEIQRTEQGDSAMYLCASSRSGGRAEDTQYFGPGTRLTVL.